The next 15 T cell receptor beta chains were all read from a single sample in a study of response to subunit inactivated influenza vaccine. Each CDR3 protein gets one entry after TCRdb re-called the RT-PCR reads with MiXCR. This table holds about 520,000 distinct CDR3 sequences, 25% found once. The sample consisted of CD4+ T cells sorted from PBMCs, taken more than 4 days after vaccination. Receptors originate from a man aged 50 or older who received an inactivated influenza vaccine.

As DNA, the CDR3 is TGCAGGCCGGGTCCGGGGGTAGCGGGAGAAGGCTACGAGCAGTACTTC. This gives the protein CRPGPGVAGEGYEQYF. The chain links TRBV20-1 to TRBJ2-7; 9 bases agree with TRBD2. CDR1 and CDR2 (germline): DFQATT, SNEGSKA (reference sequence). CDR3 length equals 16 residues.

The chain carries TRBV7-6 and TRBJ2-5; D gene uncertain. The V and J ends lost 1 base and 3 bases respectively, with 6 bases between them. CDR1 SGHVS and CDR2 FNYEAQ come from the germline V gene. The CDR3 is 13 residues long. CDR3 region: CASSLVVKETQYF. Here the CDR3 DNA reads TGTGCCAGCAGCTTAGTCGTAAAAGAGACCCAGTACTTC.

This chain links TRBV7-2 with TRBJ2-7; TRBD1 matches at 8 bases. V trimming: 2 bases; J trimming: 3 bases; junction bases outside the gene matches: 12. Germline V lookup: CDR1 SGHTA, CDR2 FQGNSA. The CDR3 is 17 amino acids. The CDR3 reads CASSLFRSSGGFYEQYF. In DNA, the CDR3 is TGTGCCAGCAGCTTATTCAGGTCGTCAGGGGGCTTCTACGAGCAGTACTTC.

This CDR3 reads CASRSQGANTGELFF. CDR3 bases: TGTGCCAGCAGGTCGCAGGGCGCGAACACCGGGGAGCTGTTTTTT. This rearrangement joins TRBV28 to TRBJ2-2, with D maybe TRBD1 (5 bases). The V gene lost 6 bases and the J gene lost 0 bases, with 11 bases spanning the gap. Per the germline V gene, CDR1 is MDHEN and CDR2 is SYDVKM. This CDR3 is built from 15 residues.

The chain joins TRBV5-1 to TRBJ2-7; D not certain. The CDR3 is 13 amino acids. Germline V gene data show CDR1 as SGHRS and CDR2 as YFSETQ. Trimming cost V 4 bases and J 5 bases, with 13 bases left between them. Written as DNA, the CDR3 is TGCGCCAGCAGCCTGGGCCCTCCGGACGAGCAGTACTTC. This gives the protein CASSLGPPDEQYF.

This clonotype appeared many times. V is TRBV20-1 and J is TRBJ1-5; no reliable D call. Germline V CDR1 and CDR2: DFQATT, SNEGSKA (reference sequence). The CDR3 spans 14 residues. Trimming left V 6 bases short and J 0 bases short, with 12 bases between. The CDR3 sequence: CSAADGNSNQPQHF. CDR3 in DNA: TGCAGTGCCGCGGACGGTAATAGCAATCAGCCCCAGCATTTT.

This clonotype was recorded a few times. The J gene is TRBJ1-2, the V gene TRBV20-1; tentative D call: TRBD1 (5 bases). The CDR3 loop spans 13 amino acids. Trimming left V 4 bases short and J 4 bases short, with 13 bases between. Germline-derived CDR1 and CDR2 are DFQATT and SNEGSKA (reference sequence). The DNA of the CDR3 is TGCAGTGCTATCCACAGGTCCCTCTATGGCTACACCTTC. Translated, it gives CSAIHRSLYGYTF.

This clonotype was seen a handful of times. This rearrangement joins TRBV20-1 to TRBJ2-7; possibly TRBD1 or TRBD2 for D (5 bases each). This CDR3 region has 14 residues. Per the germline V gene, CDR1 is DFQATT and CDR2 is SNEGSKA (reference sequence). Between the trimmed V and J ends, which lost 5 bases and 4 bases, there was a span of 18 bases. As DNA, the CDR3 is TGCAGTGCTCAGTCCGGGACGGTAACTTACGAGCAGTACTTC. This sequence encodes CSAQSGTVTYEQYF.

This clonotype was counted only a few times. The chain carries TRBV5-6 and TRBJ1-6; 10 bases match TRBD1. Trimming at V came to 4 bases and at J to 7 bases, leaving 2 bases not matched to a gene. Germline values: CDR1 SGHDT, CDR2 YYEEEE. This CDR3 comprises 14 residues. CDR3 sequence (DNA): TGTGCCAGCAGCGAGGACAGGGGGAATTCACCCCTCCACTTT. Residues: CASSEDRGNSPLHF.

The chain combines TRBV18 with TRBJ1-4; 9 bases are a match to TRBD1. The V and J ends lost 1 base and 5 bases, in that order; junction bases with no gene match: 11. The CDR3 spans 18 residues. Per the germline V gene, CDR1 is KGHSH and CDR2 is LQKENI. DNA for the CDR3: TGTGCCAGCTCACCACGGAACGACAGGGGGAATAGGAATGAAAAACTGTTTTTT. Translated, it gives CASSPRNDRGNRNEKLFF.

This clonotype was seen a few times. The genes are TRBV6-5 and TRBJ2-2; D gene uncertain. CDR1 MNHEY and CDR2 SVGAGI come from the germline V gene. V dropped 0 bases and J dropped 6 bases, with 8 bases sitting between them. There are 14 residues in the CDR3. The CDR3 here is CASSYSLSPGELFF. The DNA for the CDR3 is TGTGCCAGCAGTTACTCGCTGAGCCCCGGGGAGCTGTTTTTT.

The chain joins TRBV24-1 to TRBJ2-2, with 8 bases fitting TRBD2. Germline lookup yields CDR1 KGHDR and CDR2 SFDVKD. Trimming cost V 2 bases and J 3 bases; bases outside gene matches: 4. The CDR3 has 16 residues. The CDR3 is CATSDSRAGDTGELFF. The CDR3 DNA sequence: TGTGCCACCAGTGATTCCCGAGCGGGGGACACCGGGGAGCTGTTTTTT.

In its sample, this clonotype was seen many times. The chain employs TRBV5-1 and TRBJ2-7; 10 nucleotides line up with TRBD1. CDR1 SGHRS and CDR2 YFSETQ come from the germline V gene. The trim removed 4 bases at V and 3 bases at J, leaving 4 bases unmatched. CDR3 length: 14 amino acids. The CDR3 bases are TGCGCCAGCAGCCCGGACAGGGGGAACTACGAGCAGTACTTC. Its protein product is CASSPDRGNYEQYF.

This clonotype has a handful of counts. The chain has TRBV19 and TRBJ2-5; D unclear. CDR1 LNHDA and CDR2 SQIVND come from the germline V gene (reference sequence). This CDR3 has 14 residues. The V and J ends lost 3 bases and 3 bases respectively, with 11 bases between them. The CDR3 is CASSMGRIKETQYF. Written as DNA, the CDR3 is TGTGCCAGTAGTATGGGCCGGATAAAAGAGACCCAGTACTTC.

The V call is TRBV10-2, the J call TRBJ2-7, with D perhaps matching TRBD1 (6 bases). The CDR3 is made up of 12 amino acids. In germline, CDR1 is WSHSY, CDR2 SAAADI. Trimming removed 9 bases at V and 4 bases at J, with 13 bases between. This chain's CDR3 is CASYRVPYEQYF. The CDR3 DNA is TGCGCCAGTTACAGGGTGCCGTACGAGCAGTACTTC.